This TCR beta chain comes out of a study of T cell repertoires in cytomegalovirus infection. Study context: Matching HLA type and CMV infection were both indicated by public TCR beta signatures.

In TCRdb, the reads were re-called with MiXCR into one record per CDR3 protein. The sample lists hundreds of thousands of distinct CDR3 sequences, more than 30% seen once, with under 20% in the top ten. About this clonotype: Its specificity is unknown.

Study-level results: Across the ex vivo response, the dominant clonotypes were HLA-C-restricted CMV-specific TCR beta clonotypes. Cumulated frequencies of public TCR beta families served to identify carriers of CMV plus the relevant HLA.

CDR1 LNHNV and CDR2 YYDKDF come from the germline V gene (reference sequence). Trimming left V 2 bases short and J 0 bases short, with 12 bases between. This CDR3 has 16 amino acids. The sequencing used cultured PBMCs, collected from culture after CMV antigen stimulation. The sequence derives from a human donor in good health (CMV status not recorded). Some clones in this sample may be carry-over from other donors' samples. This chain links TRBV15 with TRBJ2-3; D is undetermined. The CDR3 region has the DNA TGTGCCACCAGCAGATCAGGCCAGCGTAGCACAGATACGCAGTATTTT. Translated: CATSRSGQRSTDTQYF.